Listed below are T cell receptor beta chains from one sample, sequenced in a study of cytomegalovirus exposure and HLA in healthy donors. Assay used: immunoSEQ multiplex PCR; TCRdb lists only in-frame clones, some missing. Seen here are some 130,000 clones, around 80% observed once, and the top ten hold 30%. The specimen was PBMCs. The receptor source for this set is a man under 40 in good health and CMV-seropositive. Each CDR3 is given with its conserved first and last residue. D genes are given only for firm matches. Only part of the rows carry a size: once, few, many, or a class if the clone is expanded.

>-|TRBJ1-2|-|TRBV4-2
CASSQDPQGLNYGYTF
TGTGCCAGCAGCCAAGACCCACAGGGTTTAAACTATGGCTACACCTTC
>-|TRBJ2-6|-|TRBV2
CASIEGHSGANVLTF
TGTGCCAGCATCGAGGGCCACTCTGGGGCCAACGTCCTGACTTTC
>-|TRBJ1-1|-|TRBV4-2
CASSQDPFDRPNTEAFF
TGTGCCAGCAGCCAAGATCCCTTCGACAGGCCGAACACTGAAGCTTTCTTT
>-|TRBJ2-3|TRBD2|TRBV6-5
CASSYLGGGPTDTQYF
TGTGCCAGCAGTTACCTCGGCGGGGGGCCCACAGATACGCAGTATTTT
>-|TRBJ2-3|TRBD2|TRBV5-1
CASSTLVAGEADTQYF
TGCGCCAGCAGCACCCTGGTAGCGGGAGAGGCAGATACGCAGTATTTT
>-|TRBJ1-2|-|TRBV5-1
CASSLGSLNYGYTF
TGCGCCAGCAGCTTGGGCAGTCTCAACTATGGCTACACCTTC
>-|TRBJ1-5|-|TRBV6-6
CASSYSQGGSNQPQHF
TGTGCCAGCAGTTACTCGCAGGGTGGCAGCAATCAGCCCCAGCATTTT
>-|TRBJ2-3|-|TRBV7-2
CASSPRQITDTQYF
TGTGCCAGCAGCCCGCGACAAATCACAGATACGCAGTATTTT
>-|TRBJ1-6|-|TRBV27
CASSPRSGSYNSPLHF
TGTGCCAGCAGTCCCCGTAGCGGCTCCTATAATTCACCCCTCCACTTT
>-|TRBJ1-1|-|TRBV11-2
CASSPPGPAFF
TGTGCCAGCAGCCCGCCGGGTCCAGCTTTCTTT
>-|TRBJ1-1|-|TRBV11-2
CASSPRPGTNTEAFF
TGTGCCAGCAGCCCCCGGCCGGGAACGAACACTGAAGCTTTCTTT
>few|TRBJ1-2|-|TRBV15
CATSSEGGYGYTF
TGTGCCACCAGCAGTGAGGGTGGCTATGGCTACACCTTC
>-|TRBJ1-5|TRBD1|TRBV7-2
CASSLVWTGWNQPQHF
TGTGCCAGCAGCTTAGTCTGGACAGGGTGGAATCAGCCCCAGCATTTT
>-|TRBJ2-3|TRBD2|TRBV10-3
CAITVAGGTQYF
TGTGCCATCACGGTAGCGGGAGGCACGCAGTATTTT
>once|TRBJ2-7|TRBD1|TRBV5-1
CASSLWGQGGEQYF
TGCGCCAGCAGCTTGTGGGGACAGGGGGGTGAGCAGTACTTC
>-|TRBJ2-2|-|TRBV11-3
CASSLAGYTGELFF
TGTGCCAGCAGCTTAGCAGGGTACACCGGGGAGCTGTTTTTT
>-|TRBJ2-1|TRBD2|TRBV18
CASSLSAGGLSEQFF
TGTGCCAGCTCCCTTTCAGCGGGGGGGCTAAGTGAGCAGTTCTTC
>-|TRBJ1-1|TRBD1|TRBV6-5
CASSSYRGSSTEAFF
TGTGCCAGCAGTTCGTACAGGGGGAGTAGCACTGAAGCTTTCTTT
>-|TRBJ1-1|-|TRBV6-1
CASSSTYTEAFF
TGTGCCAGCAGTTCAACATACACTGAAGCTTTCTTT
>-|TRBJ2-7|-|TRBV5-1
CASSLDQERHEQYF
TGCGCCAGCAGCTTGGACCAGGAGCGGCACGAGCAGTACTTC
>-|TRBJ1-2|-|TRBV14
CASSQARVGYTF
TGTGCCAGCAGCCAAGCTCGGGTTGGCTACACCTTC
>-|TRBJ2-7|-|TRBV6-6
CASSSAVSYEQYF
TGTGCCAGCTCAAGCGCCGTCTCCTACGAGCAGTACTTC
>-|TRBJ1-2|TRBD1|TRBV9
CASSVHRGNYGYTF
TGTGCCAGCAGCGTACACAGGGGTAACTATGGCTACACCTTC
>-|TRBJ1-4|-|TRBV7-3
CASSLSGARTNEKLFF
TGTGCCAGCAGCTTATCTGGGGCTAGGACTAATGAAAAACTGTTTTTT
>-|TRBJ1-5|-|TRBV9
CASSPGVDQPQHF
TGTGCCAGCAGCCCCGGGGTGGATCAGCCCCAGCATTTT
>-|TRBJ2-2|-|TRBV7-2
CASSSFRDKNTGELFF
TGTGCCAGCAGCTCTTTCCGGGACAAAAACACCGGGGAGCTGTTTTTT
>-|TRBJ1-1|-|TRBV7-2
CASSPRGGPMTEAFF
TGTGCCAGCAGCCCAAGGGGGGGGCCCATGACTGAAGCTTTCTTT
>-|TRBJ1-2|-|TRBV4-1
CASSPRKTGTLSNYGYTF
TGCGCCAGCAGCCCGAGAAAAACAGGTACCCTTTCTAACTATGGCTACACCTTC
>-|TRBJ2-2|-|TRBV4-1
CASGETGLNTGELFF
TGCGCCAGCGGGGAGACTGGATTGAACACCGGGGAGCTGTTTTTT
>-|TRBJ1-1|-|TRBV6-5
CASRWNRDGTEAFF
TGTGCCAGCAGATGGAACAGGGACGGGACTGAAGCTTTCTTT
>-|TRBJ2-7|-|TRBV7-8
CASSLLSAGAYEQYF
TGTGCCAGCAGCTTACTGTCGGCAGGCGCCTACGAGCAGTACTTC
>-|TRBJ2-7|-|TRBV4-2
CASSQAQEQYF
TGTGCCAGCAGCCAAGCCCAGGAGCAGTACTTC
>-|TRBJ2-7|-|TRBV6-5
CASSLQGIQHEQYF
TGTGCCAGCAGTTTACAGGGTATTCAACACGAGCAGTACTTC
>-|TRBJ2-3|TRBD2|TRBV6-5
CASRTTSGGTDTQYF
TGTGCCAGCAGAACGACTAGCGGGGGCACAGATACGCAGTATTTT
>few|TRBJ2-3|TRBD2|TRBV10-3
CAISESGLAGLTDTQYF
TGTGCCATCAGTGAGTCGGGACTAGCGGGACTCACAGATACGCAGTATTTT
>-|TRBJ2-5|-|TRBV5-4
CASSLRDYQETQYF
TGTGCCAGCAGCTTGCGGGACTACCAAGAGACCCAGTACTTC
>-|TRBJ2-1|TRBD2|TRBV7-3
CASSSGLGPFGDDEQFF
TGTGCCAGCAGCTCCGGACTAGGACCCTTCGGGGATGATGAGCAGTTCTTC
>-|TRBJ2-5|-|TRBV5-1
CASSGLLGGGETQYF
TGCGCCAGCAGCGGCCTACTCGGCGGAGGGGAGACCCAGTACTTC
>-|TRBJ1-2|TRBD1|TRBV5-4
CASRRTGVHYGYTF
TGTGCCAGCAGGCGGACAGGGGTTCACTATGGCTACACCTTC
>-|TRBJ1-3|-|TRBV30
CAGEGRGRDTIYF
TGTGCCGGGGAGGGACGGGGGCGGGACACCATATATTTT
>-|TRBJ2-7|TRBD2|TRBV9
CASTKGLAGEAYEQYF
TGTGCCAGCACCAAGGGGCTAGCGGGAGAAGCATACGAGCAGTACTTC
>once|TRBJ1-1|TRBD1|TRBV18
CASSPPGQGSSFF
TGTGCCAGCTCACCACCGGGACAGGGATCTTCTTTCTTT
>-|TRBJ1-1|TRBD1|TRBV10-2
CASRGQGTTEAFF
TGCGCCAGCAGGGGACAGGGGACCACTGAAGCTTTCTTT
>-|TRBJ2-7|-|TRBV4-2
CASSEGPGVGSYEQYF
TGTGCCAGCAGCGAGGGCCCAGGGGTCGGGTCCTACGAGCAGTACTTC
>-|TRBJ1-1|-|TRBV15
CATSRLTGGGTEAFF
TGTGCCACCAGCAGATTGACCGGCGGGGGCACTGAAGCTTTCTTT
>few|TRBJ2-1|TRBD1|TRBV7-3
CASSPSRDRSYNEQFF
TGTGCCAGCAGCCCGTCCCGGGACAGAAGTTACAATGAGCAGTTCTTC